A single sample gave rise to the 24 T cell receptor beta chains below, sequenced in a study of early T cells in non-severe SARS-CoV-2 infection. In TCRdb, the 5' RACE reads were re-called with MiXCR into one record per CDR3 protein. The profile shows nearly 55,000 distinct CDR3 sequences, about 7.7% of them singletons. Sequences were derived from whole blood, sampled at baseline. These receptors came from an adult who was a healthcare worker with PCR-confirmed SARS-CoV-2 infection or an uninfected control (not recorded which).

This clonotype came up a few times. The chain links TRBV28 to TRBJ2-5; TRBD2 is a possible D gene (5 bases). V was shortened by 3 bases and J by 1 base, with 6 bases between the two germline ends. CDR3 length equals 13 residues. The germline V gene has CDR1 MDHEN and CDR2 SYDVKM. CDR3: CASSLDFQETQYF. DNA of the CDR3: TGTGCCAGCAGTTTGGACTTCCAAGAGACCCAGTACTTC.

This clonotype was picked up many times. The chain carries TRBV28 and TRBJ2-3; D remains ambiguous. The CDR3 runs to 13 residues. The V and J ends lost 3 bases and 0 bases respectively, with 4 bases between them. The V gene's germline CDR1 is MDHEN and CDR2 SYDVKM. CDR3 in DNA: TGTGCCAGCAGTTTGTCCAGCACAGATACGCAGTATTTT. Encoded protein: CASSLSSTDTQYF.

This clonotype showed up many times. This CDR3 reads CASRRTSGTEAFF. The CDR3 DNA is TGTGCCAGCCGCCGGACCTCGGGCACTGAAGCTTTCTTT. The V call is TRBV28, the J call TRBJ1-1; D is unclear. Germline V gene sequence: CDR1 MDHEN, CDR2 SYDVKM. The germline V and J ends were trimmed by 8 bases and 4 bases, with 14 bases remaining between them. The CDR3 has 13 amino acids.

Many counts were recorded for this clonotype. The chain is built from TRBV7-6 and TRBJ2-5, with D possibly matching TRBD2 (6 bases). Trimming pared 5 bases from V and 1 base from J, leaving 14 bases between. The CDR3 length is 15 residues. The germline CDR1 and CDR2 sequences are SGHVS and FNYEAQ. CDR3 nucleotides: TGTGCCAGCAGCGCGATGGAGGGACCCCAAGAGACCCAGTACTTC. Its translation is CASSAMEGPQETQYF.

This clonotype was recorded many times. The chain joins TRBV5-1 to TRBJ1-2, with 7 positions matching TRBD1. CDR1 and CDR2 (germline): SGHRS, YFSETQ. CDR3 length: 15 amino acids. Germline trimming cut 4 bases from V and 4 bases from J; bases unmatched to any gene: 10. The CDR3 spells CASSEDEGQPYGYTF. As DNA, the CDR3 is TGCGCCAGCAGCGAAGACGAGGGACAGCCCTATGGCTACACCTTC.

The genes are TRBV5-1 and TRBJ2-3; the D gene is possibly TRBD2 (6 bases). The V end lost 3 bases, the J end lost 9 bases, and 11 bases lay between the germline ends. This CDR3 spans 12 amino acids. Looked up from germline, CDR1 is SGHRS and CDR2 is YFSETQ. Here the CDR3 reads CASSYDAGTQYF. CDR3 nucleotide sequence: TGCGCCAGCAGCTATGACGCGGGAACGCAGTATTTT.

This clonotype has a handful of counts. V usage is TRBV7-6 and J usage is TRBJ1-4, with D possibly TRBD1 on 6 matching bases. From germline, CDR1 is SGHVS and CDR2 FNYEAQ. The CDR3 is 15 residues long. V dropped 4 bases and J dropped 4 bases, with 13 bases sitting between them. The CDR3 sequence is CASSYPGEGNEKLFF. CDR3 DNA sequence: TGTGCCAGCAGCTACCCAGGGGAGGGTAATGAAAAACTGTTTTTT.

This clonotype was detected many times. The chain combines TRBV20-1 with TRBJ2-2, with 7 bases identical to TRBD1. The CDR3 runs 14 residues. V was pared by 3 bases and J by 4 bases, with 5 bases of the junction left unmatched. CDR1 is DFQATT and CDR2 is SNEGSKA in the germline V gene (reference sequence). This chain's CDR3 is CSARKGAGTGELFF. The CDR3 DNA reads TGCAGTGCTAGGAAGGGGGCCGGCACCGGGGAGCTGTTTTTT.

CDR3 loop: CASSSELTYYEQYF. The DNA for the CDR3 is TGCGCCAGCAGCTCCGAACTTACCTACTACGAGCAGTACTTC. This chain connects TRBV5-1 to TRBJ2-7; D not certain. The length of the CDR3 is 14 residues. CDR1 and CDR2 from the germline V gene are SGHRS and YFSETQ. Trimming stripped 3 bases from V and 3 bases from J, with 13 bases between.

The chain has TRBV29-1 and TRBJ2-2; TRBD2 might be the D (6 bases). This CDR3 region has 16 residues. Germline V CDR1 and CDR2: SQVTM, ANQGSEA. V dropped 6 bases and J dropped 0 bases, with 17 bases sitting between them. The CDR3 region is CSVKRRDSTNTGELFF. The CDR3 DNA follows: TGCAGCGTAAAACGGCGGGATAGCACGAACACCGGGGAGCTGTTTTTT.

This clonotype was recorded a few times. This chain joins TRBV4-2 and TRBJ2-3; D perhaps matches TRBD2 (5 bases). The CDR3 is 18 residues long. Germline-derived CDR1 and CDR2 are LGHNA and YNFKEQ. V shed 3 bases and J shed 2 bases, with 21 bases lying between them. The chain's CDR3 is CASSQEVDSLRDTDTQYF. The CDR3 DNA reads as TGTGCCAGCAGCCAGGAGGTGGATTCACTCCGGGACACAGATACGCAGTATTTT.

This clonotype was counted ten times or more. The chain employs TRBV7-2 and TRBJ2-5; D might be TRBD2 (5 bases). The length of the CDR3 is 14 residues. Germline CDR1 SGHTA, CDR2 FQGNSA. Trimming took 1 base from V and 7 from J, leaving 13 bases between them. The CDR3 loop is CASSLGVREGTQYF. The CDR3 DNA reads TGTGCCAGCAGCTTAGGAGTTCGGGAAGGGACCCAGTACTTC.

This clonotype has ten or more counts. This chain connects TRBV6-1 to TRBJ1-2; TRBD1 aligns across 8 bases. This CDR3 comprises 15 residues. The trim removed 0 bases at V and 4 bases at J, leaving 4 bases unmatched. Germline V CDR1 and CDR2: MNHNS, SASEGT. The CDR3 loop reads CASSEAQGAGYGYTF. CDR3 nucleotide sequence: TGTGCCAGCAGTGAAGCGCAGGGGGCCGGCTATGGCTACACCTTC.

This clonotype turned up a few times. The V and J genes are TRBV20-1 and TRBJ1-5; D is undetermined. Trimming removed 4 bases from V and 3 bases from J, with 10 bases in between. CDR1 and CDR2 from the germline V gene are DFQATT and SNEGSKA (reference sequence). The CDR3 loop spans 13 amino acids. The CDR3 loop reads CSANPTNNQPQHF. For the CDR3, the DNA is TGCAGTGCTAACCCGACGAACAATCAGCCCCAGCATTTT.

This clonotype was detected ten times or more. The CDR3 region has the DNA TGTGCCAGCAGTTACTCCCCCCGGTACGAGCAGTACTTC. Amino acids: CASSYSPRYEQYF. The chain links TRBV6-5 to TRBJ2-7, with D hard to call. This CDR3 spans 13 amino acids. Trimming cost V 0 bases and J 4 bases, with 7 bases left between them. Germline CDR1 reads MNHEY; CDR2 reads SVGAGI.

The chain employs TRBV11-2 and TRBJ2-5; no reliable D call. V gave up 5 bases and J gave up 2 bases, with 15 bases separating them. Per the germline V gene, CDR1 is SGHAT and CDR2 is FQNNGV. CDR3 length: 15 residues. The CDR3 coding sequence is TGTGCCAGCAGCGGGGTGGCAGGTTCACAAGAGACCCAGTACTTC. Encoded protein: CASSGVAGSQETQYF.

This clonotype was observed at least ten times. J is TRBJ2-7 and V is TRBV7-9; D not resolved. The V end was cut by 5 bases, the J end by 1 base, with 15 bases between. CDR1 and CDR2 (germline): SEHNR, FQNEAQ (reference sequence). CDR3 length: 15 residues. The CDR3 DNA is TGTGCCAGCAGCCCCACATCGTTGTTGTCCTACGAGCAGTACTTC. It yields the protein CASSPTSLLSYEQYF.

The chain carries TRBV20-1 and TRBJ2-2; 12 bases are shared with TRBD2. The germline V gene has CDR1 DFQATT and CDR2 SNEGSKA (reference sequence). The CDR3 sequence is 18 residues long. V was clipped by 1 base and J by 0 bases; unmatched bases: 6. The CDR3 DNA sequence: TGCAGTGCTAGAGCCAGGACTAGCGGGACTACGAACACCGGGGAGCTGTTTTTT. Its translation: CSARARTSGTTNTGELFF.

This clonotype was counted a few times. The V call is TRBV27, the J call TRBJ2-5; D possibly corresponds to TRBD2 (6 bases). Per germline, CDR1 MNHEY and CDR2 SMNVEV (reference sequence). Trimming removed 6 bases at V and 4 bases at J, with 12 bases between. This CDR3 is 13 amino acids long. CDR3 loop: CASRDYETETQYF. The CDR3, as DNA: TGTGCCAGCAGGGACTACGAAACAGAGACCCAGTACTTC.

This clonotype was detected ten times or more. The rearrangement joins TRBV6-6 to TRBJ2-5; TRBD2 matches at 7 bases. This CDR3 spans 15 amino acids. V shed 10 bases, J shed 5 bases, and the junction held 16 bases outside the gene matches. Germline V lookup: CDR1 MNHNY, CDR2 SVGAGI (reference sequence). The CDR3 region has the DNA TGTGCCACCCGGGGGAAGACTAGCTCTGGGGAGACCCAGTACTTC. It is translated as CATRGKTSSGETQYF.

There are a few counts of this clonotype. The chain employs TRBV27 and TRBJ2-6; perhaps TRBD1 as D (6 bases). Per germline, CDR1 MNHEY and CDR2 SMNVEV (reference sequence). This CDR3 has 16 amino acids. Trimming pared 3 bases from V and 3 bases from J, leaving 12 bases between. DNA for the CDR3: TGTGCCAGCAGTTTGGTGTCAGGGGTTGGGGCCAACGTCCTGACTTTC. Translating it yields CASSLVSGVGANVLTF.

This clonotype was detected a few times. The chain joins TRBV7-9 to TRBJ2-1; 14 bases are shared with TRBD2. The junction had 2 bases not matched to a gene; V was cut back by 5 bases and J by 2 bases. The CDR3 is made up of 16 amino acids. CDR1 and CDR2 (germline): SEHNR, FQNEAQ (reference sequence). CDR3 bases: TGTGCCAGCAGCGGACTAGCGGGAGGAACCTACAATGAGCAGTTCTTC. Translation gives CASSGLAGGTYNEQFF.

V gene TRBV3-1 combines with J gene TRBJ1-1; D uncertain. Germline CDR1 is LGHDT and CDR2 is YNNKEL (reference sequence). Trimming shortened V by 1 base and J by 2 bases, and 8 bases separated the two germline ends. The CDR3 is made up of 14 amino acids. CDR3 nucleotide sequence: TGTGCCAGCAGCCAAGGCCAGGTAAACACTGAAGCTTTCTTT. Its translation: CASSQGQVNTEAFF.

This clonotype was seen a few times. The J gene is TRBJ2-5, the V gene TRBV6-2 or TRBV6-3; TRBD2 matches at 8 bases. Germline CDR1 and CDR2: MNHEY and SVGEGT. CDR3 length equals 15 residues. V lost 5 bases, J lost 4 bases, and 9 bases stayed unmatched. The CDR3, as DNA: TGTGCCAGCAGTCTTTTCCCGGGAGGGGCAGAGACCCAGTACTTC. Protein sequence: CASSLFPGGAETQYF.